These T cell receptor beta chains were read from a single sample in a study of blood T cells in healthy people across ages. TCRdb recomputed calls from the 5' RACE reads with MiXCR, one row per CDR3 protein. Of roughly 1.4 million distinct CDR3 sequences listed, 45% to 70% are singletons. Material for sequencing was blood. The receptor source for this set is a man younger than 35 in good health. Both conserved end residues are part of each CDR3. The order of the fields is J gene, V gene, clone size, D gene, CDR3 protein, CDR3 DNA. A D gene is named only where the DNA matches it firmly. Rows give clone size only sometimes, using once, few, many, or a class for an expanded clone.

>TRBJ2-3|TRBV28|.|TRBD1
CASSSGTGASTDTQYF
TGTGCCAGCAGTTCCGGGACAGGGGCTAGCACAGATACGCAGTATTTT
>TRBJ2-7|TRBV29-1|few|TRBD1
CSVEAGTGVYEQYF
TGCAGCGTTGAGGCCGGGACAGGGGTCTACGAGCAGTACTTC
>TRBJ2-1|TRBV10-3|.|.
CAISAPSGDWNEQFF
TGTGCCATCAGTGCACCCTCCGGGGATTGGAATGAGCAGTTCTTC
>TRBJ2-1|TRBV5-1|.|TRBD1
CASSWTGEPYNEQFF
TGCGCCAGCAGCTGGACAGGGGAACCCTACAATGAGCAGTTCTTC
>TRBJ2-3|TRBV7-9|.|TRBD2
CASSLTGTSGSTDTQYF
TGTGCCAGCAGCCTAACTGGGACTAGCGGTAGCACAGATACGCAGTATTTT
>TRBJ2-4|TRBV20-1|.|.
CSARDIVSSNIQYF
TGCAGTGCTAGAGACATAGTCTCTTCAAACATTCAGTACTTC
>TRBJ1-5|TRBV2|.|.
CASSEGTGRRPNQPQHF
TGTGCCAGCAGTGAGGGAACAGGCCGGCGACCTAATCAGCCCCAGCATTTT
>TRBJ1-1|TRBV13|.|.
CASSLKVSSLNTEAFF
TGTGCCAGCAGCTTAAAAGTCAGCTCTTTGAACACTGAAGCTTTCTTT
>TRBJ1-1|TRBV7-2|.|.
CASSFVLRTNTEAFF
TGTGCCAGCAGCTTTGTCCTACGGACGAACACTGAAGCTTTCTTT
>TRBJ2-1|TRBV5-6|few|.
CASSPENQYNEQFF
TGTGCCAGCAGCCCCGAAAACCAATACAATGAGCAGTTCTTC
>TRBJ1-2|TRBV27|few|TRBD1
CASSFTGVGGYTF
TGTGCCAGCAGTTTCACAGGGGTGGGTGGCTACACCTTC